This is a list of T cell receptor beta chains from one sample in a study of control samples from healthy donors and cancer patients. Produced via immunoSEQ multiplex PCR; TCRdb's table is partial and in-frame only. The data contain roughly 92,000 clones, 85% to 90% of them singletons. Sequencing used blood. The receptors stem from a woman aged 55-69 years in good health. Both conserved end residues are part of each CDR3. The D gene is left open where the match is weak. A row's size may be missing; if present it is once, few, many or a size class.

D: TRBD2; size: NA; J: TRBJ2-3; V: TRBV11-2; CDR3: CASSPGTSGAARDTQYF; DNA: TGTGCCAGCAGCCCAGGGACTAGCGGGGCTGCACGCGATACGCAGTATTTT
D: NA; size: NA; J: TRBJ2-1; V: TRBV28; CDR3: CASTRGDSYNEQFF; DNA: TGTGCCAGCACCAGGGGAGACTCCTACAATGAGCAGTTCTTC
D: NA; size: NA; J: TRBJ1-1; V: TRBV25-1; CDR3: CASSRSDRNTEAFF; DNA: TGTGCCAGCAGTAGGTCGGACAGGAACACTGAAGCTTTCTTT
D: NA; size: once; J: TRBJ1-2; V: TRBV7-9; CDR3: CASSLATVYGYTF; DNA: TGTGCCAGCAGCTTAGCCACCGTCTATGGCTACACCTTC
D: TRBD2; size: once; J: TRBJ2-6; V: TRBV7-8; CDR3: CASSLGLAGVFSGANVLTF; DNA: TGTGCCAGCAGCTTAGGACTAGCGGGAGTCTTTTCTGGGGCCAACGTCCTGACTTTC
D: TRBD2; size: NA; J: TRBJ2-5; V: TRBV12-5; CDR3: CASGAGTSSDQETQYF; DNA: TGTGCTAGTGGTGCCGGGACTAGCAGTGACCAAGAGACCCAGTACTTC
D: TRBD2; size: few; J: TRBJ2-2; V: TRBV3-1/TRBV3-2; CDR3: CASSQEGTSEGGAGELFF; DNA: TGTGCCAGCAGCCAAGAGGGGACTAGCGAGGGCGGCGCCGGGGAGCTGTTTTTT
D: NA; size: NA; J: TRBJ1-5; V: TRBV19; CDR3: CASSIGGGQPQHF; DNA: TGTGCCAGTAGTATAGGGGGGGGACAGCCCCAGCATTTT
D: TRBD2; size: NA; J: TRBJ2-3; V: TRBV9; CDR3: CASSVGITSGPSTDTQYF; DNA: TGTGCCAGCAGCGTAGGGATCACTAGCGGACCTAGCACAGATACGCAGTATTTT
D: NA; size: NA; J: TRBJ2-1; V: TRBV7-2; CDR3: CASSFNGGVGNEQFF; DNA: TGTGCCAGCAGCTTCAACGGGGGAGTTGGCAATGAGCAGTTCTTC
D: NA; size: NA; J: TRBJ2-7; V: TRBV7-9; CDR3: CASSLSSYEQYF; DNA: TGTGCCAGCAGCTTGTCCTCCTACGAGCAGTACTTC
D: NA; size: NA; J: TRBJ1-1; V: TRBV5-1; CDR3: CASSLGGGTEAFF; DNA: TGCGCCAGCAGCCTGGGGGGAGGCACTGAAGCTTTCTTT
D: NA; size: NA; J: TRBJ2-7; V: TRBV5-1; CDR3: CASSFQGSYEQYF; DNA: TGCGCCAGCAGCTTTCAGGGCTCCTACGAGCAGTACTTC
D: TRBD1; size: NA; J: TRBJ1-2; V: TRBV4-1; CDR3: CASSQGTGLGNYGYTF; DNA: TGCGCCAGCAGCCAAGGGACAGGGCTGGGAAACTATGGCTACACCTTC
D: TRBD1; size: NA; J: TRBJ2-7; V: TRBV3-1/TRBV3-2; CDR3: CASSQAGGYEQYF; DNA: TGTGCCAGCAGCCAGGCAGGGGGCTACGAGCAGTACTTC
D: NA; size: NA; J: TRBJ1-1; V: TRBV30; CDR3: CAWSLGNFNTEAFF; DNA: TGTGCCTGGAGTTTGGGGAACTTCAACACTGAAGCTTTCTTT
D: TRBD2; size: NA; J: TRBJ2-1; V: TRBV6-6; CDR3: CASSYTGGLTGNEQFF; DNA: TGTGCCAGCAGTTATACGGGGGGGCTAACGGGCAATGAGCAGTTCTTC
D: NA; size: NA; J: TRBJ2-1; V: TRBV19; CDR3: CASSLQPGRSSYNEQFF; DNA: TGTGCCAGTAGTCTCCAACCGGGCCGAAGCTCCTACAATGAGCAGTTCTTC
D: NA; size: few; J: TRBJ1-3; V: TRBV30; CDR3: CAWSVHRAYSGNTIYF; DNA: TGTGCCTGGAGTGTACATCGGGCCTACTCTGGAAACACCATATATTTT
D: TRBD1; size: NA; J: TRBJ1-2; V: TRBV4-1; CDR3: CASSQDFRTGIDYTF; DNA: TGCGCCAGCAGCCAAGATTTCCGGACAGGGATTGACTACACCTTC
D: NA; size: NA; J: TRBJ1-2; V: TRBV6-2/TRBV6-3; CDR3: CASCPQRTGTYGYTF; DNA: TGTGCCAGCTGCCCACAACGGACGGGCACCTATGGCTACACCTTC
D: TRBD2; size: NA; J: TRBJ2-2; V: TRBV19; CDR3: CASCRAVAGGCTGELFF; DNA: TGTGCCAGTTGCCGGGCGGTAGCGGGAGGTTGTACCGGGGAGCTGTTTTTT
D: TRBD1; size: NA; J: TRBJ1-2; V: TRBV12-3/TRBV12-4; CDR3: CASSLQGAGGYTF; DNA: TGTGCCAGCAGTTTACAGGGGGCTGGTGGCTACACCTTC
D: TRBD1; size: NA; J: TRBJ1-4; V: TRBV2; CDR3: CASRGQASEKLFF; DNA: TGTGCCAGCAGGGGACAGGCGAGTGAAAAACTGTTTTTT
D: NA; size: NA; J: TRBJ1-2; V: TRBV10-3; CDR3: CAISAGAEASYGYTF; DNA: TGTGCCATCAGTGCCGGGGCCGAGGCAAGCTATGGCTACACCTTC
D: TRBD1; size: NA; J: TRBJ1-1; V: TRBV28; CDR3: CASNHRGDPTEAFF; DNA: TGTGCCAGCAACCACAGGGGGGATCCCACTGAAGCTTTCTTT
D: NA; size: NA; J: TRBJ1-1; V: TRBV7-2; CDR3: CASSLRDKGEAFF; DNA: TGTGCCAGCAGCTTGAGGGACAAGGGGGAAGCTTTCTTT
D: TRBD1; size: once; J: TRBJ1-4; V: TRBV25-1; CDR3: CASRGQGGEKLFF; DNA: TGTGCCAGCCGTGGACAGGGTGGCGAAAAACTGTTTTTT
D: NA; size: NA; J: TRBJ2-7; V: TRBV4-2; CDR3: CASSQDPQGGSDYEQYF; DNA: TGTGCCAGCAGCCAAGACCCCCAGGGAGGTTCGGACTACGAGCAGTACTTC